This passage covers 10 T cell receptor beta chains from one sample sequenced in a study of CD8+CD57+ T cells in acquired aplastic anemia. The template used for profiling TCR beta VDJ and CDR3 was genomic DNA. A single record per CDR3 protein comes from TCRdb applying MiXCR to the reads. There are roughly 130,000 distinct CDR3 sequences in the sample; more than 40% occur only once, and about 2.7% lies in the top ten. Source material: sorted CD4+, CD8+, or CD8+CD57+ T cells (not recorded which) from PBMCs. Source of these receptors: a human donor in good health, serving as a control.

J is TRBJ1-1 and V is TRBV18, with 7 bases that match TRBD1. The CDR3 covers 13 residues. Trimming cost V 1 base and J 8 bases; bases outside gene matches: 4. Germline CDR1 KGHSH, CDR2 LQKENI. The CDR3 reads CASSPLVQGEAFF. For the CDR3, the DNA is TGTGCCAGCTCACCACTCGTACAGGGGGAAGCTTTCTTT.

This clonotype was recorded many times. The chain links TRBV6-2 or TRBV6-3 to TRBJ2-7; no firm D call. The CDR3 is made up of 16 amino acids. The germline V gene encodes CDR1 MNHEY and CDR2 SVGEGT. With 7 bases removed from V and 4 bases from J, the gap between germline ends came to 23 bases. The CDR3 sequence is CASNSGPQLRPYEQYF. CDR3 nucleotide sequence: TGTGCCAGCAATTCCGGACCCCAACTGAGACCTTACGAGCAGTACTTC.

This chain links TRBV7-2 with TRBJ1-2; TRBD1 matches 10 bases. Trimming took 5 bases from V and 3 from J; bases not matched to a gene: 6. Germline assignment: CDR1 SGHTA and CDR2 FQGNSA. The CDR3 sequence is 15 residues long. In DNA form, the CDR3 reads TGTGCCAGCAGCCGGGGACAGGGGACATACTATGGCTACACCTTC. Protein: CASSRGQGTYYGYTF.

The gene calls are TRBV10-2 and TRBJ2-3, with 13 bases identical to TRBD2. The CDR3 totals 18 residues. V was pared by 0 bases and J by 4 bases, with 7 bases of the junction left unmatched. Per the germline V gene, CDR1 is WSHSY and CDR2 is SAAADI. The DNA of the CDR3 is TGCGCCAGCAGTGAGTCGAGGACTAGCGGGAGTTTTGCAGATACGCAGTATTTT. This translates into CASSESRTSGSFADTQYF.

The rearrangement uses TRBV7-2 and TRBJ1-2; a weak D match, TRBD1 (6 bases). The CDR3 contains 14 residues. The V and J ends lost 1 base and 8 bases respectively, with 14 bases between them. Germline V lookup: CDR1 SGHTA, CDR2 FQGNSA. Here the CDR3 DNA reads TGTGCCAGCAGCTTAGTAACGGGGGCGCGGGGCTACACCTTC. Its translation is CASSLVTGARGYTF.

A single count supports this clonotype. The chain is built from TRBV2 and TRBJ1-5, with 9 bases identical to TRBD1. Germline CDR1 reads SNHLY; CDR2 reads FYNNEI. Unmatched junction bases numbered 2, after V lost 7 bases and J lost 4 bases. There are 13 residues in the CDR3. The chain's CDR3 is CASTGQGNQPQHF. CDR3 nucleotide sequence: TGTGCCAGCACCGGACAGGGGAATCAGCCCCAGCATTTT. Full variable domain (missing parts from reference TRBV2 and TRBJ1-5): EPEVTQTPSHQVTQMGQEVILRCVPISNHLYFYWYRQILGQKVEFLVSFYNNEISEKSEIFDDQFSVERPDGSNFTLKIRSTKLEDSAMYFCASTGQGNQPQHFGDGTRLSIL.

The V call is TRBV7-6, the J call TRBJ2-7, with 7 bases matching TRBD2. Looked up from germline, CDR1 is SGHVS and CDR2 is FNYEAQ. Losses at the gene ends were 6 bases for V and 4 bases for J; bases not matched to a gene: 9. The CDR3 consists of 14 residues. CDR3 in amino acids: CASRLREGRYEQYV. CDR3 nucleotide sequence: TGTGCCAGCAGGCTCAGGGAGGGTCGGTACGAGCAGTACGTC.

In this sample, this clonotype turned up many times. The chain uses TRBV7-9 and TRBJ2-7; no firm D call. Germline V lookup: CDR1 SEHNR, CDR2 FQNEAQ (reference sequence). This CDR3 is built from 16 residues. The V end was cut by 5 bases, the J end by 0 bases, with 17 bases between. The CDR3 sequence is CASSPPGLDGSYEQYF. The CDR3 DNA is TGTGCCAGCAGCCCTCCGGGTCTCGATGGCTCCTACGAGCAGTACTTC.

This clonotype was seen many times. This chain's CDR3 is CASSLAGTGGTYGYTF. The CDR3 DNA sequence: TGCGCCAGCAGCTTGGCCGGGACAGGGGGAACCTATGGCTACACCTTC. The chain uses TRBV5-1 and TRBJ1-2, with 11 bases lining up with TRBD1. Per germline, CDR1 SGHRS and CDR2 YFSETQ. V gave up 0 bases and J gave up 4 bases; unmatched junction bases: 5. The CDR3 sequence is 16 residues long.

The gene calls are TRBV20-1 and TRBJ2-7; 8 bases agree with TRBD2. With 0 bases clipped from V and 4 bases from J, the junction kept 11 bases outside the gene matches. The CDR3 has 16 residues. Germline V lookup: CDR1 DFQATT, CDR2 SNEGSKA (reference sequence). The CDR3 nucleotides are TGCAGTGCTAGAGACCCATATAGCGGGGTACCTTACGAGCAGTACTTC. Translated: CSARDPYSGVPYEQYF.